A selection of T cell receptor beta chains follows, all from one sample in a study of technical replicates of blood from a few donors. Profiling relied on immunoSEQ multiplex PCR, and the TCRdb table lists in-frame clones only, not all of them. The data hold tens of thousands of clones, with about nine tenths observed a single time. Sequenced: T cells isolated from PBMCs. The receptors shown here come from a human donor in good health. Some clones in this sample may be carry-over from other donors' samples. Each CDR3 is given with its conserved first and last residue. A D gene is named only where the DNA matches it firmly. Only some rows state a clone size, as once, few, many or a class for expanded clones.

TRBV5-6	TRBD1	TRBJ1-5	NA	TGTGCCAGCAGCTTGGCCCTACAGGGGGCAAATCAGCCCCAGCATTTT	CASSLALQGANQPQHF
TRBV6-5	NA	TRBJ2-1	NA	TGTGCCAGCGCACCCCGGGCAGGGGCTTACAATGAGCAGTTCTTC	CASAPRAGAYNEQFF
TRBV10-3	NA	TRBJ2-7	NA	TGTGCCATCAGTGAGCGGGAGTTGAGGGACGAGCAGTACTTC	CAISERELRDEQYF
TRBV9	TRBD2	TRBJ2-3	NA	TGTGCCAGCAGCGTAGATGACCCAGGGAGGGGCACAGATACGCAGTATTTT	CASSVDDPGRGTDTQYF
TRBV5-1	TRBD1	TRBJ1-1	NA	TGCGCCAGCAGCCTGGTGGGACAGACCATATTAATCTTT	CASSLVGQTILIF
TRBV9	TRBD2	TRBJ2-1	NA	TGTGCCAGCAGCGCCAGCGGGGAGGGCTTCTACAATGAGCAGTTCTTC	CASSASGEGFYNEQFF
TRBV27	TRBD2	TRBJ2-2	NA	TGTGCCAGCAGAACCTCTAGCGGGAGTGCCGGGGAGCTGTTTTTT	CASRTSSGSAGELFF
TRBV27	TRBD1	TRBJ2-7	NA	TGTGCCAGCAGTTTGAACAGGGGCTACGAGCAGTACTTC	CASSLNRGYEQYF
TRBV27	TRBD1	TRBJ2-5	NA	TGTGCCAGCAGTCTCACAGGGGGATGGGAGACCCAGTACTTC	CASSLTGGWETQYF
TRBV4-3	TRBD1	TRBJ2-4	NA	TGCGCCAGCAGCCAAGAACACCTCGGGACAGCAAACATTCAGTACTTC	CASSQEHLGTANIQYF
TRBV5-1	NA	TRBJ1-2	NA	TGCGCCAGCAGGGGGGGGGAACGGCATGGCTACACCTTC	CASRGGERHGYTF
TRBV7-2	NA	TRBJ2-7	NA	TGTGCCAGCAGCTTCGGACTATTTGAGCAGTACTTC	CASSFGLFEQYF
TRBV10-2	NA	TRBJ1-4	NA	TGCGCCAGCAGTGAGTTCCCTGAGAGGAATGAAAAACTGTTTTTT	CASSEFPERNEKLFF
TRBV7-2	NA	TRBJ1-2	NA	TGTGCCAGCAGCGCTCTAGAAACCTATGGCTACACCTTC	CASSALETYGYTF
TRBV7-2	NA	TRBJ2-3	NA	TGTGCCAGCAGCCCGACCCCCGGACTTATCAGCACAGATACGCAGTATTTT	CASSPTPGLISTDTQYF
TRBV14	TRBD2	TRBJ2-1	NA	TGTGCCAGCAGCCAGCGGGCGCCAAGCGGGAGGCGCGATGAGCAGTTCTTC	CASSQRAPSGRRDEQFF
TRBV7-9	TRBD2	TRBJ2-7	NA	TGTGCCAGCAGCTACTCTAGCGGGACCTCCTACGAGCAGTACTTC	CASSYSSGTSYEQYF
TRBV19	NA	TRBJ2-3	NA	TGTGCCAGTAGTCCTTCTAACACAGATACGCAGTATTTT	CASSPSNTDTQYF
TRBV7-3	TRBD1	TRBJ2-2	NA	TGTGCCAGCAGCAAAAAACCGGACAGGGTCACCGGGGAGCTGTTTTTT	CASSKKPDRVTGELFF
TRBV9	TRBD1	TRBJ2-3	NA	TGTGCCAGCAGCTCGGGACAGAGGCAGTATTTT	CASSSGQRQYF
TRBV4-1	NA	TRBJ2-7	NA	TGCGCCAGCAGCCAAGACCCACAGGAACCCCTCTACGAGCAGTACTTC	CASSQDPQEPLYEQYF
TRBV6-1	NA	TRBJ2-7	NA	TGTGCCAGCAGCAGGGAACGACTCTCCTACGAGCAGTACTTC	CASSRERLSYEQYF
TRBV9	NA	TRBJ2-7	once	TGTGCCAGCAGTACTCTTGACTACGAGCAGTACTTC	CASSTLDYEQYF
TRBV6-5	TRBD2	TRBJ2-7	NA	TGTGCCAGCAACCCTTCCAGCGGGAGGGCCTACGAGCAGTACTTC	CASNPSSGRAYEQYF
TRBV9	TRBD2	TRBJ2-4	NA	TGTGCCAGCAGCGCTAGCGGACTAGCCAAAAACATTCAGTACTTC	CASSASGLAKNIQYF
TRBV6-6	NA	TRBJ2-7	NA	TGTGCCAGCAGCGAACTGCTAAGGGGTGAGCAGTACTTC	CASSELLRGEQYF
TRBV4-2	NA	TRBJ2-7	NA	TGTGCCAGCAGCCAAGATCGCCCAGGAGGGGAGGGGGGCTACGAGCAGTACTTC	CASSQDRPGGEGGYEQYF
TRBV5-1	TRBD2	TRBJ2-1	few	TGCGCCAGCAGCTCTAGCGGGGGGTACAATGAGCAGTTCTTC	CASSSSGGYNEQFF
TRBV7-2	NA	TRBJ2-7	NA	TGTGCCAGCAGCTTAGATCAGTTCTACGAGCAGTACTTC	CASSLDQFYEQYF
TRBV9	TRBD2	TRBJ2-7	NA	TGTGCCAGCAGCGTACCTACGAGCGGGAGGGTCCAATTTTACGAGCAGTACTTC	CASSVPTSGRVQFYEQYF
TRBV4-3	NA	TRBJ1-5	NA	TGCGCCAGCAGCCAAGAGGCGGGGCGCAATCAGCCCCAGCATTTT	CASSQEAGRNQPQHF
TRBV18	TRBD1	TRBJ2-2	NA	TGTGCCAGCTCACCAGTAGGACAGGGGATAACCGGGGAGCTGTTTTTT	CASSPVGQGITGELFF
TRBV6-5	NA	TRBJ2-5	NA	TGTGCCAGCAAACGTCAGGGGCAAGAGACCCAGTACTTC	CASKRQGQETQYF
TRBV28	NA	TRBJ1-2	NA	TGTGCCAGCAGTTTGGGGGGAGGGTATGGCTATGGCTACACCTTC	CASSLGGGYGYGYTF
TRBV9	NA	TRBJ2-1	NA	TGTGCCAGCAGCGTACAGGGGACATACAATGAGCAGTTCTTC	CASSVQGTYNEQFF
TRBV9	NA	TRBJ1-1	NA	TGTGCCAGCAGCGTATCCCGAGGGGGCACTGAAGCTTTCTTT	CASSVSRGGTEAFF
TRBV19	NA	TRBJ2-3	once	TGTGCCAGTAGTTTTCCGGGAAGAACAGATACGCAGTATTTT	CASSFPGRTDTQYF
TRBV19	NA	TRBJ1-5	NA	TGTGCCAGTAGATTTCGGACAGACGTTTATCAGCCCCAGCATTTT	CASRFRTDVYQPQHF
TRBV28	NA	TRBJ2-7	once	TGTGCCAGCAGTTCGGTGGACCCCACCCGAGGGCCTACCTACGAGCAGTACTTC	CASSSVDPTRGPTYEQYF
TRBV7-6	TRBD2	TRBJ2-3	NA	TGTGCCAGCAGCTCCTCGGGACTAGACACAGATACGCAGTATTTT	CASSSSGLDTDTQYF